Each of the 22 T cell receptor beta chains below was sequenced from the same sample in a study of synovial regulatory T cells in juvenile arthritis. The assay was immunoSEQ multiplex PCR, and TCRdb's table has in-frame clones only and misses some. The table for this sample gives around 10,000 clones. The sample was Treg cells from blood. The subset denotes: remaining (HLA-DR-negative) circulating blood Treg cells. These receptors were collected from a donor aged 2-35 years with juvenile idiopathic arthritis.

This rearrangement joins TRBV5-6 to TRBJ2-1; TCRdb lists TRBD1, though no DNA is available to test this call. This CDR3 has 12 amino acids. Only the protein is on record. Germline lookup yields CDR1 SGHDT and CDR2 YYEEEE. This chain's CDR3 is CASSWTGNEQFF.

The genes are TRBV10-1 and TRBJ2-7. The CDR3 has 13 amino acids. No DNA sequence is on record. The germline V gene has CDR1 WNHNN and CDR2 SYGVQD (reference sequence). The CDR3 is CASDMPESYEQYF.

The chain has TRBV6-5 and TRBJ2-7; TCRdb picks TRBD1, but there is no DNA to check that call. This CDR3 is 12 amino acids long. No DNA accompanies this entry. The germline V gene has CDR1 MNHEY and CDR2 SVGAGI. CDR3 protein: CATRDSRYEQYF.

The chain combines TRBV19 with TRBJ1-1; the TRBD1 assignment by TCRdb is unverifiable without DNA. The CDR3 is 14 residues long. Nucleotide data are not available. Germline V gene data show CDR1 as LNHDA and CDR2 as SQIVND (reference sequence). This CDR3 reads CASTFTGAGTEAFF. Drawing the rest from reference TRBV19 and TRBJ1-1, the complete variable domain is DGGITQSPKYLFRKEGQNVTLSCEQNLNHDAMYWYRQDPGQGLRLIYYSQIVNDFQKGDIAEGYSVSREKKESFPLTVTSAQKNPTAFYLCASTFTGAGTEAFFGQGTRLTVV.

The V call is TRBV5-1, the J call TRBJ1-1; TCRdb's D gene call, TRBD1, goes unchecked for lack of DNA. This CDR3 has 14 amino acids. The DNA sequence is not available. The germline CDR1 and CDR2 sequences are SGHRS and YFSETQ. This chain's CDR3 is CASSLQTGATEAFF. Full variable domain (missing parts from reference TRBV5-1 and TRBJ1-1): KAGVTQTPRYLIKTRGQQVTLSCSPISGHRSVSWYQQTPGQGLQFLFEYFSETQRNKGNFPGRFSGRQFSNSRSEMNVSTLELGDSALYLCASSLQTGATEAFFGQGTRLTVV.

V gene TRBV10-3 combines with J gene TRBJ1-5. The CDR3 spans 13 residues. The entry carries no DNA sequence. The germline CDR1 and CDR2 sequences are ENHRY and SYGVKD. This chain's CDR3 is CAISESGREPQHF.

The chain couples TRBV7-5 to TRBJ2-5. TRBV7-5 counts as a pseudogene. This CDR3 spans 13 amino acids. The entry carries no DNA sequence. The CDR3 region is CVRSRVASETQYF.

The genes are TRBV4-3 and TRBJ1-2. The CDR3 is 13 amino acids. The DNA is not on file. Germline assignment: CDR1 LGHNA and CDR2 YSLEER. CDR3 in amino acids: CASSQGPSYGYTF.

Here the CDR3 reads CASSRQGANTEAFF. The chain uses TRBV18 and TRBJ1-1; TCRdb gives TRBD1 as the D gene, but with no DNA this cannot be confirmed. Germline values: CDR1 KGHSH, CDR2 LQKENI. The CDR3 consists of 14 residues. The DNA sequence is not available.

The V call is TRBV5-6, the J call TRBJ1-4. Germline values: CDR1 SGHDT, CDR2 YYEEEE. The CDR3 loop spans 13 amino acids. DNA is not recorded here. Here the CDR3 reads CASSFNVWGKLFF.

The chain is built from TRBV5-1 and TRBJ2-6; the D call from TCRdb, TRBD1, cannot be confirmed without DNA. The CDR3 is made up of 19 amino acids. DNA for this receptor is not on file. Germline V gene data show CDR1 as SGHRS and CDR2 as YFSETQ. CDR3: CASSLLSTGLSSGANVLTF. Filled out from reference TRBV5-1 and TRBJ2-6, the complete variable domain reads KAGVTQTPRYLIKTRGQQVTLSCSPISGHRSVSWYQQTPGQGLQFLFEYFSETQRNKGNFPGRFSGRQFSNSRSEMNVSTLELGDSALYLCASSLLSTGLSSGANVLTFGAGSRLTVL.

CDR3 region: CASTPRWHYNSPLHF. The chain uses TRBV6-5 and TRBJ1-6. There are 15 residues in the CDR3. No DNA sequence is on record. Germline V gene lookup returns CDR1 MNHEY and CDR2 SVGAGI.

The V gene is TRBV10-3, the J gene TRBJ1-2. The CDR3 is made up of 12 amino acids. The DNA is not on file. Germline V lookup: CDR1 ENHRY, CDR2 SYGVKD. The CDR3 loop is CAIRGGGYGYTF.

The chain is built from TRBV18 and TRBJ1-5. Germline V gene data show CDR1 as KGHSH and CDR2 as LQKENI. This CDR3 is 14 amino acids long. No DNA accompanies this entry. CDR3 sequence: CASSPPATGQPQHF.

The gene calls are TRBV18 and TRBJ1-4; lacking DNA, the TRBD1 call made by TCRdb goes unchecked. The germline V gene encodes CDR1 KGHSH and CDR2 LQKENI. This CDR3 comprises 14 residues. The DNA is not on file. CDR3 protein: CASSMTGGDEKLFF.

The V and J genes are TRBV4-1 and TRBJ2-2; TCRdb designates TRBD2, a call that cannot be tested without DNA. This CDR3 is built from 16 residues. The DNA sequence is not available. Germline loops: CDR1 MGHRA, CDR2 YSYEKL. Here the CDR3 reads CASSQDHQGGTGELFF.

The genes are TRBV7-2 and TRBJ2-7. The CDR3 sequence is 12 residues long. Nucleotide data are not available. Looked up from germline, CDR1 is SGHTA and CDR2 is FQGNSA. The CDR3 sequence is CASSLVPYEQYF.

The rearrangement links TRBV27 to TRBJ1-1; TCRdb returns TRBD1, unconfirmable since there is no DNA. The germline V gene has CDR1 MNHEY and CDR2 SMNVEV (reference sequence). The CDR3 covers 14 residues. The nucleotide record is missing. The CDR3 loop is CASRRPTGNTEAFF.

This chain joins TRBV5-1 and TRBJ1-1. The V gene's germline CDR1 is SGHRS and CDR2 YFSETQ. This CDR3 is built from 13 residues. No DNA sequence is on record. The CDR3 reads CASGEERNTEAFF.

V usage is TRBV5-6 and J usage is TRBJ1-2; checking the TCRdb D call of TRBD1 is not possible without DNA. Germline-derived CDR1 and CDR2 are SGHDT and YYEEEE. The CDR3 extends over 15 amino acids. No DNA sequence was recorded. This CDR3 reads CASSLVDRGLYGYTF.

This rearrangement joins TRBV25-1 to TRBJ1-5. There are 12 residues in the CDR3. This entry has no DNA. The V gene's germline CDR1 is MGHDK and CDR2 SYGVNS. The CDR3 is CASRAADQPQHF. The variable domain in full, with the rest retrieved from reference TRBV25-1 and TRBJ1-5, is EADIYQTPRYLVIGTGKKITLECSQTMGHDKMYWYQQDPGMELHLIHYSYGVNSTEKGDLSSESTVSRIRTEHFPLTLESARPSHTSQYLCASRAADQPQHFGDGTRLSIL.

V usage is TRBV4-1 and J usage is TRBJ2-4; TCRdb outputs TRBD1, but without DNA this stays unchecked. This CDR3 has 17 residues. No DNA sequence was recorded. Germline CDR1 reads MGHRA; CDR2 reads YSYEKL. CDR3 protein: CASSQAPAYKAKNIQYF.